This TCR beta chain is from a study of T-cell reconstitution after alpha-beta-depleted transplantation in children listed by TCRdb under 2016. Some background on the complete study: Using TCR repertoire profiling, the study followed T-cell immune reconstitution in a quantitative way in children after TCRalphabeta/CD19-depleted allogeneic hematopoietic cell transplantation.

This clonotype was recorded a few times. The antigen it binds to is not known. It has no much larger one-base neighbor in the sample; base qualities were not kept. CDR3 length: 13 amino acids, cysteine to phenylalanine. Kept here is only the CDR3 DNA, which spans 39 bases and is read in frame from base 1. Trimming removed 7 bases from V and 10 bases from J; the gene matches leave 9 bases unexplained. Looking up the germline V gene yields CDR1 SQVTM and CDR2 ANQGSEA. The protocol used for the library was PCR. The instrument given in TCRdb is Illumina HiSeq 2500. TCR library preparation used molecular barcoding, with unique molecular identifiers applied to normalize quantification of the TCRbeta repertoire. TCRdb reprocessing: public reads trimmed at Q25 with fastp, clones called with MiXCR, in-frame beta chains kept. One record per CDR3 amino acid sequence lists the most common genes and DNA. The sample table holds around 200,000 distinct CDR3 sequences, of which about 6.4% were seen once. The ten largest account for around 3% of the sample.

Sequencing was performed on PBMCs from the stem cell graft donor, taken from the stem cell graft. Rearrangement joined TRBV29-1 to TRBJ2-1; TRBD1 agrees with 11 junctional bases. The TCR comes from a human donor who donated a stem cell graft to a child with Wiskott-Aldrich syndrome. CDR3 region: CSARPGQGGEQFF. The bases read TGCAGCGCCCGTCCGGGACAGGGGGGAGAGCAGTTCTTC.